Listed below are T cell receptor beta chains from one sample, sequenced in a study of neurological immune-mediated disorders. TCRdb re-called the 5' RACE reads through MiXCR, storing one row per CDR3 protein. In the table there are nearly 45,000 distinct CDR3 sequences, about 22% of which are singletons. Material for sequencing was PBMCs. The receptors stem from a man between 60 and 70 years old with HTLV-1-associated myelopathy (HAM/TSP). Each CDR3 is given with its conserved first and last residue. The D gene is left open where the match is weak. Where a row states a size, it is once, few, many or the class of an expanded clone; other rows omit it.

.	TRBV6-1	TRBJ1-1	many	CASSGQTYTEAFF	TGTGCCAGCAGCGGACAGACCTACACTGAAGCTTTCTTT
.	TRBV20-1	TRBJ2-1	many	CSATLQGPKDEQFF	TGCAGTGCCACTCTGCAAGGGCCTAAGGATGAGCAGTTCTTC
TRBD1	TRBV5-5	TRBJ2-1	many	CASPGQGPNEQFF	TGTGCCAGCCCGGGACAGGGCCCCAATGAGCAGTTCTTC
.	TRBV5-1	TRBJ2-1	many	CASSLARPENEQFF	TGCGCCAGCAGCTTGGCCAGACCGGAGAATGAGCAGTTCTTC
.	TRBV5-5	TRBJ1-5	many	CASSPTPNGNQPQHF	TGTGCCAGCAGCCCGACCCCGAACGGCAATCAGCCCCAGCATTTT
.	TRBV3-1	TRBJ1-2	many	CASSQEGRGYYGYTF	TGTGCCAGCAGCCAAGAGGGGAGGGGATACTATGGCTACACCTTC
TRBD1	TRBV5-5	TRBJ2-3	.	CASSFSGTGVSTSTQYF	TGTGCCAGCAGCTTTTCCGGGACAGGGGTTTCCACATCTACGCAGTATTTT
.	TRBV15	TRBJ2-7	many	CATSRDFRIPYEQYF	TGTGCCACCAGCAGAGATTTCCGGATCCCCTACGAGCAGTACTTC
TRBD2	TRBV20-1	TRBJ2-3	many	CSAILAGWADTQYF	TGCAGTGCTATTCTAGCGGGGTGGGCAGATACGCAGTATTTT
.	TRBV20-1	TRBJ2-1	many	CSAPTYNEQFF	TGCAGTGCGCCAACCTACAATGAGCAGTTCTTC
.	TRBV15	TRBJ2-3	many	CATSRGGGPSQDTQYF	TGTGCCACCAGCAGAGGGGGAGGCCCATCACAAGATACGCAGTATTTT
TRBD1	TRBV5-1	TRBJ2-7	.	CASSATGDTYEQYF	TGCGCCAGCAGCGCCACAGGGGACACCTACGAGCAGTACTTC
TRBD2	TRBV5-1	TRBJ2-1	many	CASSLGGLAEGMHEQFF	TGCGCCAGCAGCTTGGGAGGACTAGCTGAAGGCATGCATGAGCAGTTCTTC
.	TRBV5-5	TRBJ1-4	many	CASSLSGEGWGKLFF	TGTGCCAGCAGCTTGTCCGGTGAGGGTTGGGGGAAACTGTTTTTT
.	TRBV6-1	TRBJ1-6	.	CASSEVTGNGSPLHF	TGTGCCAGCAGTGAAGTAACGGGAAATGGATCACCCCTCCACTTT
.	TRBV27	TRBJ2-7	many	CASSLWGGREQYF	TGTGCCAGCAGTTTATGGGGGGGCCGCGAGCAGTACTTC